A single T cell receptor (beta chain) is shown here with its context. These data originate in a study of CD8 T cells in Susac syndrome. Random hexamers served to reverse transcribe roughly 0.45 to 1 ug RNA. Each CDR3 protein gets one entry after TCRdb re-called the immunoSEQ multiplex PCR reads with MiXCR. Among 330,000 or so distinct CDR3 sequences, around nine tenths were seen once, and the ten largest hold approximately 0.18%. The germline CDR1 and CDR2 sequences are MDHEN and SYDVKM. Trimming removed 10 bases from V and 1 base from J, with 8 bases in between. The CDR3 loop spans 12 amino acids. This receptor was identified in a human donor with multiple sclerosis. The sample was CD8+ T cells from PBMCs. This rearrangement joins TRBV28 to TRBJ1-5; D is unclear. CDR3 region: CATTGSNQPQHF. The CDR3 nucleotides are TGTGCCACCACGGGGAGCAATCAGCCCCAGCATTTT. The full variable domain, with the rest looked up from reference TRBV28 and TRBJ1-5, is DVKVTQSSRYLVKRTGEKVFLECVQDMDHENMFWYRQDPGLGLRLIYFSYDVKMKEKGDIPEGYSVSREKKERFSLILESASTNQTSMYLCATTGSNQPQHFGDGTRLSIL.